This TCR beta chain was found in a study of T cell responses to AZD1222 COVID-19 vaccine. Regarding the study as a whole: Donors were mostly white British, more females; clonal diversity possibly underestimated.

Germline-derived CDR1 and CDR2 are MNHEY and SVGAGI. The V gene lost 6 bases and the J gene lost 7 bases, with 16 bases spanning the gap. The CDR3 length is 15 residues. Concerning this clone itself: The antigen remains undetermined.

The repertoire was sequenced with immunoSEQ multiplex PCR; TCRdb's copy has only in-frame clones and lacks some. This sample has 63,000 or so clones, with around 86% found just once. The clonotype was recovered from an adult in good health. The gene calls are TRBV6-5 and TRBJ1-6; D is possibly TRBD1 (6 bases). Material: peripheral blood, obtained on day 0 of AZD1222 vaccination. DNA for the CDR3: TGTGCCAGCAGAAGATCAGGACAGCAAAATTCACCCCTCCACTTT. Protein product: CASRRSGQQNSPLHF.